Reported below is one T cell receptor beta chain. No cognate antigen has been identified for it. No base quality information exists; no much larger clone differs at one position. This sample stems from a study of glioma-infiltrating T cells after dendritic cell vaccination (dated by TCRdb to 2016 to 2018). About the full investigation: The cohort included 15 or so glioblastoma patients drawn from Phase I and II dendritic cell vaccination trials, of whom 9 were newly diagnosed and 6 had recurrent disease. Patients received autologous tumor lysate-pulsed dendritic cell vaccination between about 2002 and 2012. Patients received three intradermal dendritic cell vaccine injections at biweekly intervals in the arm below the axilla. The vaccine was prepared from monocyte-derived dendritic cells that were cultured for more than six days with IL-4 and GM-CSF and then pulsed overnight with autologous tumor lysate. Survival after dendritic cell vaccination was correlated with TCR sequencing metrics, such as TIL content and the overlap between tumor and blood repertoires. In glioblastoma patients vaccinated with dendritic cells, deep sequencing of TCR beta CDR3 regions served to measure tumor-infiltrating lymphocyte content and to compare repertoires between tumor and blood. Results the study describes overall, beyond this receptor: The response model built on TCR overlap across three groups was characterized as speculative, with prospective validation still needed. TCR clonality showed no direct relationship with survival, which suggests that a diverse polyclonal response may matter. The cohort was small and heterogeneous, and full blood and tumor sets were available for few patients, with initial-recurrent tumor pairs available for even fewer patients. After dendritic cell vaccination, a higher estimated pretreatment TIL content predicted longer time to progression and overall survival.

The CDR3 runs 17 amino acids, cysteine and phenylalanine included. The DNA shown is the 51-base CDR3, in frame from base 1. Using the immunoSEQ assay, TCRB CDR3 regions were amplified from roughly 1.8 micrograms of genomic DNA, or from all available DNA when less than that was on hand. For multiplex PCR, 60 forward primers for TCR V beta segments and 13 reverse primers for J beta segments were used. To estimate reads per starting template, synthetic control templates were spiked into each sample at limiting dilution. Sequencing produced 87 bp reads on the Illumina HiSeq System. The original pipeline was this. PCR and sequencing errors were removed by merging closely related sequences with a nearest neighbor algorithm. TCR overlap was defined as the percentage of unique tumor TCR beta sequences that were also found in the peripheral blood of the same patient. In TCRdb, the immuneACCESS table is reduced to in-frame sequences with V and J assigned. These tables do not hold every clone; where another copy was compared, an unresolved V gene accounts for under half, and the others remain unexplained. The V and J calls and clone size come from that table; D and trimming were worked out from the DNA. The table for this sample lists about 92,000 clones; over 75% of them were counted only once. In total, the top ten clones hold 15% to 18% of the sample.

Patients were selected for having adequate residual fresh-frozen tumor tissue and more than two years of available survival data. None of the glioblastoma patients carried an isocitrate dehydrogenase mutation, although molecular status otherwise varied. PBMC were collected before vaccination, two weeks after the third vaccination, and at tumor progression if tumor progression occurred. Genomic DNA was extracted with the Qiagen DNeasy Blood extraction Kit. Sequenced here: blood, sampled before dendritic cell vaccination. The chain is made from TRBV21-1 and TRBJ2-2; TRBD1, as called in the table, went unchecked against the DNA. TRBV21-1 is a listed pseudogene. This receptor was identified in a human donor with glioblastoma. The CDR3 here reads CASSSTGHLTQLGELFF. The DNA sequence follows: TGTGCCAGCAGCTCAACTGGACATCTCACCCAGCTCGGGGAGCTGTTTTTT.